One sample yielded the 3 T cell receptor beta chains listed below, sequenced in a study of T cell changes during pregnancy in multiple sclerosis (dated by TCRdb to about 2019). Library prep was done by the immunoSEQ multiplex PCR assay. The clones in this table, taken by TCRdb from immuneACCESS, are in-frame only. Not every clone is retained; where verified, under half of the shortfall comes from an unresolved V gene, and the cause of the rest is unknown. Here the sample has about 60,000 clones; 90% to 95% occur a single time. Of the sample, under 2% is held by the ten largest clones. The source material was peripheral blood, sampled after pregnancy. Every receptor here comes from a female donor with multiple sclerosis, enrolled in a pregnancy study.

This sequence joins TRBV5-4 and TRBJ2-3; TRBD2 might be the D (6 bases). V was shortened by 0 bases and J by 2 bases, with 13 bases between the two germline ends. This CDR3 contains 16 residues. CDR1 is SGHNT, CDR2 YYREEE, per germline (reference sequence). The CDR3 coding sequence is TGTGCCAGCAGCTTGGCCGGGCGGGATGTCACAGATACGCAGTATTTT. It specifies CASSLAGRDVTDTQYF.

This CDR3 reads CASERDYNEQFF. The DNA for the CDR3 is TGTGCCAGTGAGCGGGACTACAATGAGCAGTTCTTC. This sequence joins TRBV7-2 and TRBJ2-1, with 7 bases fitting TRBD2. This CDR3 contains 12 residues. The V segment lost 9 bases and the J segment 3 bases; nucleotides outside the gene matches: 2. Per the germline V gene, CDR1 is SGHTA and CDR2 is FQGNSA.

This chain joins TRBV4-1 and TRBJ1-2, with D unresolved. V lost 1 base to trimming and J lost 3 bases, with 9 bases between them. The CDR3 has 14 amino acids. The germline gives CDR1 MGHRA, CDR2 YSYEKL. In DNA form, the CDR3 reads TGCGCCAGCAGCCAAGTTTTCACAGACTATGGCTACACCTTC. Protein product: CASSQVFTDYGYTF.